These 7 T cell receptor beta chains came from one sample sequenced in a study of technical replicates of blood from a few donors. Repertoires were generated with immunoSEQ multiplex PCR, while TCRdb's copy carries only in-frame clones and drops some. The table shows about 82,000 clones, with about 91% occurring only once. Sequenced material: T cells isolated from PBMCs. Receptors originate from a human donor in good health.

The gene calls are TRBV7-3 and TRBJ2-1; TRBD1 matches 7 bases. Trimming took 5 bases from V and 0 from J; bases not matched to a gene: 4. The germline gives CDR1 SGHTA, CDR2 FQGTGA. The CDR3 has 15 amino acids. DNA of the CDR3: TGTGCCAGCAGCCTCCGGGACAGCTCCTACAATGAGCAGTTCTTC. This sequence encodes CASSLRDSSYNEQFF.

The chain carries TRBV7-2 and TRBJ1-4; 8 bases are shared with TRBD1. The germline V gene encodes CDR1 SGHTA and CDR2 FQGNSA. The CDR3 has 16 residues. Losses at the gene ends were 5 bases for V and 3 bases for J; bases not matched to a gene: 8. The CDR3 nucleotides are TGTGCCAGCAGCCCCACAGGGGGAACTTCTAATGAAAAACTGTTTTTT. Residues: CASSPTGGTSNEKLFF.

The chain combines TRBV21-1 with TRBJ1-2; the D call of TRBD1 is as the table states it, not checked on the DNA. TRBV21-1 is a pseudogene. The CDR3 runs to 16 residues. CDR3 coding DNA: TGTGCCAGCAGCAAACGGAAGGGACAGTGTGATTATGGCTACACCTTC. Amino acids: CASSKRKGQCDYGYTF.

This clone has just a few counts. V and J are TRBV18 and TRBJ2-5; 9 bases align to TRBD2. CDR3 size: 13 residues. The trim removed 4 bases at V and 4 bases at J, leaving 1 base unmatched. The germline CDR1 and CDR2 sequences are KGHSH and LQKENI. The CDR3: CASSLSGRETQYF. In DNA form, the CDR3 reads TGTGCCAGCTCACTTAGCGGGAGAGAGACCCAGTACTTC. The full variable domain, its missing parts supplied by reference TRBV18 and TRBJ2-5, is NAGVMQNPRHLVRRRGQEARLRCSPMKGHSHVYWYRQLPEEGLKFMVYLQKENIIDESGMPKERFSAEFPKEGPSILRIQQVVRGDSAAYFCASSLSGRETQYFGPGTRLLVL.

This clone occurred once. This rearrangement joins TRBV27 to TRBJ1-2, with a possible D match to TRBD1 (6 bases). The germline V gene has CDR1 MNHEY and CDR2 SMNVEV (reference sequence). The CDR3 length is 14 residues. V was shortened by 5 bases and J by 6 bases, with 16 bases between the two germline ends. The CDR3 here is CASSPTAGGDGYTF. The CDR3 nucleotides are TGTGCCAGCAGTCCGACAGCGGGGGGCGATGGCTACACCTTC.

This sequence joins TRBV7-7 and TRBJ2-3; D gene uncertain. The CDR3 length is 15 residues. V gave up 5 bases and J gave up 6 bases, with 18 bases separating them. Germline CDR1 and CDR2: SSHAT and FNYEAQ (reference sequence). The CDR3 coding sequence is TGTGCCAGCAGCCAGACATCCCAAGCCGCGGATACGCAGTATTTT. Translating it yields CASSQTSQAADTQYF.

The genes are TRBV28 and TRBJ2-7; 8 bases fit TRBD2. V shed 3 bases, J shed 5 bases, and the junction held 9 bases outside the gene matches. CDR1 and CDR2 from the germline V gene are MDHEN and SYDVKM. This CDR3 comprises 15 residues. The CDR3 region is CASSFVSGRADEQYF. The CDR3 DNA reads TGTGCCAGCAGTTTCGTGAGCGGGAGAGCCGACGAGCAGTACTTC.